These T cell receptor beta chains were read from a single sample in a study of CD8 T cells in ankylosing spondylitis. TCRdb reanalysed the 5' RACE reads using MiXCR and keeps one entry per CDR3 protein. The sample lists 250,000 to 350,000 distinct CDR3 sequences; 7% to 9% were seen once. The sample comprised blood, either unsorted or a sorted T cell fraction (not recorded which). All receptors come from a male donor with ankylosing spondylitis. Each CDR3 is given with its conserved first and last residue. D genes are given only for firm matches. Clone size is not always given. Where it is, it says once, few, many or a class for expanded clones.

cdr3_aa cdr3_nt j_call v_call clone_size d_call cdr3_length
CASSLAGTSGQISYEQYF TGTGCCAGCAGCTTAGCCGGGACTAGCGGGCAAATCTCCTACGAGCAGTACTTC TRBJ2-7 TRBV7-2 few TRBD2 18
CASSKDDPKNTEAFF TGTGCCAGCAGCAAAGACGACCCAAAGAACACTGAAGCTTTCTTT TRBJ1-1 TRBV21-1 NA NA 15
CASQGPHEQFF TGTGCCAGCCAGGGGCCCCATGAGCAGTTCTTC TRBJ2-1 TRBV2 few NA 11
CASSQESGKRSSYNEQFF TGCGCCAGCAGCCAAGAATCGGGGAAGCGGAGCTCCTACAATGAGCAGTTCTTC TRBJ2-1 TRBV4-3 many NA 18
CASSLAGSKNIQYF TGTGCCAGCAGCTTGGCAGGGAGCAAAAACATTCAGTACTTC TRBJ2-4 TRBV7-8 many NA 14
CASSPGPLGYEQFF TGTGCCAGCAGCCCGGGTCCCCTAGGCTATGAGCAGTTCTTC TRBJ2-1 TRBV7-9 many NA 14
CSARSGQGGYTF TGCAGTGCTAGATCCGGGCAGGGAGGCTACACCTTC TRBJ1-2 TRBV20-1 NA NA 12
CASSFLAVNEQFF TGTGCCAGCAGTTTTCTAGCGGTAAATGAGCAGTTCTTC TRBJ2-1 TRBV12-3/TRBV12-4 many TRBD2 13
CASSQDLQRPITEAFF TGCGCCAGCAGCCAAGATCTGCAGCGACCGATCACTGAAGCTTTCTTT TRBJ1-1 TRBV4-1 many NA 16
CASSNAPQQPQHF TGTGCCAGTAGCAATGCCCCTCAGCAGCCCCAGCATTTT TRBJ1-5 TRBV19 NA NA 13
CASSLVLGEETQYF TGCGCCAGCAGCTTGGTTCTGGGGGAAGAGACCCAGTACTTC TRBJ2-5 TRBV5-1 NA NA 14
CASRDRVGQPQHF TGTGCCAGCAGGGACAGGGTGGGTCAGCCCCAGCATTTT TRBJ1-5 TRBV2 NA TRBD1 13
CAISDPRDRSSYNEQFF TGTGCCATCAGTGACCCCCGCGACCGGAGCTCCTACAATGAGCAGTTCTTC TRBJ2-1 TRBV10-3 many NA 17
CASSLSGATNEKLFF TGCGCCAGCAGCTTGAGCGGGGCAACTAATGAAAAACTGTTTTTT TRBJ1-4 TRBV5-1 NA NA 15